Detailed here is one T cell receptor beta chain. This entry is derived from a study of blood T cells in healthy people across ages. Sample-barcoded 5' priming and a J-beta primer mix drove a second PCR of roughly 6 to 12 cycles. Each CDR3 protein gets one entry after TCRdb re-called the 5' RACE reads with MiXCR. The repertoire holds about 640,000 distinct CDR3 sequences, with roughly three fifths as singletons. The germline V and J ends were trimmed by 2 bases and 6 bases, with 8 bases remaining between them. The CDR3 consists of 13 residues. Per the germline V gene, CDR1 is SGHKS and CDR2 is YYEKEE (reference sequence).

The sequence derives from a man in his sixties in good health. The V gene is TRBV5-5, the J gene TRBJ1-4, with D unclear. Sequenced input: blood. The DNA for the CDR3 is TGTGCCAGCAGCTTTACGCCGGATGAAAAACTGTTTTTT. This translates into CASSFTPDEKLFF.